This TCR beta chain came from a study of regulatory T cells in long-lasting Graves disease. As for the study in general: By definition, persistent Graves' disease involved antithyroid drugs for over 5 years alongside positive TSH receptor antibodies.

Investigators prepared the TCR beta libraries by applying iRepertoire HTBI primers and Arm-PCR of CDR3 regions. TCRdb recomputed calls from the multiplex PCR reads with MiXCR, one row per CDR3 protein. This table has more than 650,000 distinct CDR3 sequences, approximately 29% appearing once. Trimming removed 2 bases at V and 10 bases at J, with 8 bases between. Germline V CDR1 and CDR2: MDHEN, SYDVKM. This CDR3 has 11 amino acids. The time point: persistent/refractory GD, antithyroid drugs over 5 years with positive TRAb. The TCR library was prepared using RNA isolated from PBMCs. Of note for this clonotype: A single base separates this from a much larger clone, so it may be a read error. The CDR3 does not end in the conserved phenylalanine or tryptophan, so this is likely a read error.

Sequences were derived from peripheral blood mononuclear cells (PBMCs), sampled when the disease was refractory, from a patient treated with antithyroid drugs. The receptor's source is a female donor with Graves disease. The chain combines TRBV28 with TRBJ1-1; D gene unclear. CDR3 nucleotides: TGTGCCAGCAGTTTAAATAATGGAGCTTTCTCT. Protein sequence: CASSLNNGAFS.